Below are 18 T cell receptor beta chains sequenced from a single sample in a study of blood T cell repertoires in COVID-19. Sequencing was performed with immunoSEQ multiplex PCR; in TCRdb, only in-frame clones are kept and a portion is missing. The profile shows 95,000 to 150,000 clones, just under 80% of them singletons. The source material was peripheral blood. The receptors come from a man in his sixties with active or convalescent COVID-19.

This chain connects TRBV27 to TRBJ1-1; 7 nucleotides agree with TRBD1. The CDR3 extends over 16 amino acids. Germline CDR1 MNHEY, CDR2 SMNVEV (reference sequence). V trimming: 2 bases; J trimming: 0 bases; junction bases outside the gene matches: 6. Here the CDR3 DNA reads TGTGCCAGCAGTTTAATAGGGACAGCCTTGAACACTGAAGCTTTCTTT. This codes for CASSLIGTALNTEAFF.

V is TRBV5-5 and J is TRBJ2-7, with D perhaps TRBD1 (6 bases). The CDR3 has 12 residues. Germline V gene sequence: CDR1 SGHKS, CDR2 YYEKEE (reference sequence). The ends were cut back, 4 bases at V and 1 base at J, with 6 bases in the middle. The CDR3 DNA sequence: TGTGCCAGCAGCGGACAGTCCTACGAGCAGTACTTC. It is translated as CASSGQSYEQYF. Full variable domain (missing parts from reference TRBV5-5 and TRBJ2-7): DAGVTQSPTHLIKTRGQQVTLRCSPISGHKSVSWYQQVLGQGPQFIFQYYEKEERGRGNFPDRFSARQFPNYSSELNVNALLLGDSALYLCASSGQSYEQYFGPGTRLTVT.

The chain recombines TRBV29-1 with TRBJ1-1; 9 nucleotides agree with TRBD1. The length of the CDR3 is 14 residues. The trim removed 7 bases at V and 7 bases at J, leaving 13 bases unmatched. Germline CDR1 and CDR2: SQVTM and ANQGSEA. CDR3 DNA sequence: TGCAGCGGTAGAACCGGGACAGGGTTTCTTGAAGCTTTCTTT. Translated, it gives CSGRTGTGFLEAFF.

CDR3 nucleotides: TGCAGCGTTGATGAAGGGGCTCGGTCGGTGCAGTACTTC. Its protein product is CSVDEGARSVQYF. V gene TRBV29-1 combines with J gene TRBJ2-7, with a possible D match to TRBD1 (5 bases). Germline V gene lookup returns CDR1 SQVTM and CDR2 ANQGSEA. The CDR3 sequence is 13 residues long. The germline V and J ends were trimmed by 3 bases and 9 bases, with 18 bases remaining between them.

This chain links TRBV5-1 with TRBJ2-2; 8 bases align to TRBD1. Germline-derived CDR1 and CDR2 are SGHRS and YFSETQ. CDR3 length: 13 residues. V lost 4 bases and J lost 10; bases outside the gene matches: 6. CDR3 protein: CASSQDRAEELFF. The CDR3 bases are TGCGCCAGCAGCCAGGACAGGGCCGAGGAGCTGTTTTTT.

The chain couples TRBV28 to TRBJ2-3; tentatively, D is TRBD2 (5 bases). The V and J ends lost 4 bases and 1 base respectively, with 18 bases between them. The CDR3 spans 17 residues. Germline V gene lookup returns CDR1 MDHEN and CDR2 SYDVKM. CDR3 DNA: TGTGCCAGCAGTTCCCCCTTTGGCCGGCGGGGCACAGATACGCAGTATTTT. Its translation is CASSSPFGRRGTDTQYF. The full variable domain, rest sourced from reference TRBV28 and TRBJ2-3, is DVKVTQSSRYLVKRTGEKVFLECVQDMDHENMFWYRQDPGLGLRLIYFSYDVKMKEKGDIPEGYSVSREKKERFSLILESASTNQTSMYLCASSSPFGRRGTDTQYFGPGTRLTVL.

The V call is TRBV6-5, the J call TRBJ2-5; D perhaps matches TRBD1 (6 bases). Germline-derived CDR1 and CDR2 are MNHEY and SVGAGI. This CDR3 is 15 amino acids long. Trimming took 8 bases from V and 1 from J, leaving 17 bases between them. In DNA, the CDR3 is TGTGCCAGCCTCAGGACAGCCCAAGCCCAAGAGACCCAGTACTTC. Translating it yields CASLRTAQAQETQYF.

The chain recombines TRBV5-1 with TRBJ2-1; D possibly corresponds to TRBD2 (5 bases). CDR1 and CDR2 (germline): SGHRS, YFSETQ. The V gene lost 3 bases and the J gene lost 7 bases, with 11 bases spanning the gap. The CDR3 contains 13 residues. Here the CDR3 reads CASSSGTGNEQFF. The CDR3 coding sequence is TGCGCCAGCAGCTCAGGAACGGGGAATGAGCAGTTCTTC.

This sequence joins TRBV5-6 and TRBJ1-5, with unresolved D. The CDR3 contains 13 residues. Trimming removed 0 bases from V and 4 bases from J, with 5 bases in between. Germline-derived CDR1 and CDR2 are SGHDT and YYEEEE. CDR3 amino acids: CASSLGQNQPQHF. CDR3 DNA sequence: TGTGCCAGCAGCTTGGGTCAAAATCAGCCCCAGCATTTT.

This clone appeared a single time. Other DNA variants within this sample encode the same CDR3. The V gene is TRBV28, the J gene TRBJ1-2; a possible D gene is TRBD1 (6 bases). Germline-derived CDR1 and CDR2 are MDHEN and SYDVKM. The V gene lost 5 bases and the J gene lost 8 bases, with 12 bases spanning the gap. The CDR3 is 12 amino acids. The CDR3 DNA sequence: TGTGCCAGCAGTCCCACAGGGTTAGGCTACACCTTC. This gives the protein CASSPTGLGYTF.

The genes are TRBV6-4 and TRBJ2-1; 13 nucleotides align to TRBD2. The CDR3 is 19 residues long. V was pared by 2 bases and J by 1 base, with 8 bases of the junction left unmatched. Germline assignment: CDR1 MRHNA and CDR2 SNTAGT. CDR3 bases: TGTGCCAGCAGTGACAAGGAGGGACTAGCGGGATTTTCCTACAATGAGCAGTTCTTC. Protein sequence: CASSDKEGLAGFSYNEQFF.

In this sample, this clone turned up once. The chain employs TRBV29-1 and TRBJ1-2; 8 bases are a match to TRBD1. Trimming cost V 0 bases and J 6 bases; bases outside gene matches: 6. The CDR3 is made up of 14 amino acids. CDR1 and CDR2 from the germline V gene are SQVTM and ANQGSEA. The CDR3 coding sequence is TGCAGCGTTGAAGATACAGGACAGGGTAATGGCTACACCTTC. Encoded protein: CSVEDTGQGNGYTF.

The chain carries TRBV6-5 and TRBJ2-1, with 10 bases fitting TRBD2. Germline CDR1 MNHEY, CDR2 SVGAGI. Germline trimming cut 4 bases from V and 0 bases from J; bases unmatched to any gene: 0. The CDR3 contains 15 residues. Here the CDR3 DNA reads TGTGCCAGCAGTTGGACTAGCGGCTCCTACAATGAGCAGTTCTTC. It specifies CASSWTSGSYNEQFF.

V and J are TRBV7-9 and TRBJ2-7; 7 bases map to TRBD1. The CDR3 consists of 14 residues. Germline V gene data show CDR1 as SEHNR and CDR2 as FQNEAQ (reference sequence). The junction had 9 bases not matched to a gene; V was cut back by 5 bases and J by 5 bases. The CDR3 region is CASSVRQGYDEQYF. The CDR3 nucleotides are TGTGCCAGCAGCGTACGACAGGGTTACGACGAGCAGTACTTC.

This clone has a count of ten or more. The J gene is TRBJ2-2, the V gene TRBV19, with D maybe TRBD2 (6 bases). Between the trimmed V and J ends, which lost 5 bases and 5 bases, there was a span of 15 bases. Germline CDR1 LNHDA, CDR2 SQIVND (reference sequence). This CDR3 spans 15 amino acids. CDR3 DNA sequence: TGTGCCAGTAGTCCTTTGTGGGGAGGTACCGGGGAGCTGTTTTTT. Translation gives CASSPLWGGTGELFF.

The V and J genes are TRBV7-7 and TRBJ2-2, with TRBD1 identical over 7 bases. Germline V gene sequence: CDR1 SSHAT, CDR2 FNYEAQ (reference sequence). The CDR3 runs to 16 residues. Unmatched junction bases numbered 5, after V lost 4 bases and J lost 0 bases. Here the CDR3 reads CASSSGTVANTGELFF. The CDR3 coding sequence is TGTGCCAGCAGCTCGGGGACAGTAGCGAACACCGGGGAGCTGTTTTTT.

This clone was observed a few times. The rearrangement links TRBV3-1 (or the pseudogene TRBV3-2) to TRBJ2-2; TRBD1 agrees at 8 bases. CDR3 length equals 12 residues. CDR1 and CDR2 from the germline V gene are LGHDT and YNNKEL (reference sequence). The V and J ends lost 11 bases and 4 bases, in that order; junction bases with no gene match: 3. The CDR3 DNA follows: TGTGCCGCCAGGGGGCGCACCGGGGAGCTGTTTTTT. It specifies CAARGRTGELFF.

This clone was observed a single time. The CDR3 nucleotides read TGCGCCAGCACCCCCGGTAACGGGGTCGATCAGCCCCAGCATTTT. Amino acid sequence: CASTPGNGVDQPQHF. The chain carries TRBV5-1 and TRBJ1-5; no clear D. The CDR3 totals 15 residues. V dropped 6 bases and J dropped 5 bases, with 18 bases sitting between them. Germline V gene data show CDR1 as SGHRS and CDR2 as YFSETQ.